This T cell receptor (beta chain) was found in a study of cytomegalovirus exposure and HLA in healthy donors. The PCR made use of 60 Vbeta and 13 Jbeta primers. Method: immunoSEQ multiplex PCR; TCRdb's copy keeps in-frame clones and lacks some. The sample has about 70,000 clones; around two thirds are singletons. Trimming pared 5 bases from V and 2 bases from J, leaving 18 bases between. CDR1 SGHTA and CDR2 FQGNSA come from the germline V gene. The CDR3 sequence is 16 residues long. The rearrangement joins TRBV7-2 to TRBJ1-2, with D perhaps TRBD1 (6 bases). Sequencing input: PBMCs. This clonotype originated in a human donor in good health. CDR3 loop: CASSPLDRNLNYGYTF. CDR3 coding DNA: TGTGCCAGCAGCCCCCTCGACAGGAACCTCAACTATGGCTACACCTTC.